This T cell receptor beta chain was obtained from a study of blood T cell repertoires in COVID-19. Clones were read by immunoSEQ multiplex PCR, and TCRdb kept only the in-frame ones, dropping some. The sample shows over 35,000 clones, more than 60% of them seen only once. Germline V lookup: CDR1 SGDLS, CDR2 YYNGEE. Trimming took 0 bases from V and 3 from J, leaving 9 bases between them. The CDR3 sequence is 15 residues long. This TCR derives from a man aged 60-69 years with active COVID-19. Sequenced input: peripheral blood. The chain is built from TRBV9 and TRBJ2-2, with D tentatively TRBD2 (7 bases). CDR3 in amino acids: CASSVEGGYTGELFF. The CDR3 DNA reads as TGTGCCAGCAGCGTAGAGGGGGGGTACACCGGGGAGCTGTTTTTT.